This T cell receptor (beta chain) was profiled in a study of T-cell reconstitution after alpha-beta-depleted transplantation in children. Overall study results and limits: Certain patients had high TCRbeta diversity at day 60, and it came from recipient T cells and thymic progenitors that survived. Once a year had passed after transplant, T-cell counts and diversity came mostly from newly produced T cells.

After removal of 6 bases from V and 5 bases from J, the junction contained 8 bases not matched to a gene. This CDR3 is built from 15 residues. This clonotype was picked up many times. Antigen specificity is unknown. The TCRbeta library incorporated unique molecular identifiers. TCRdb re-called the PCR reads through MiXCR, storing one row per CDR3 protein. The table has about 300,000 distinct CDR3 sequences, around 7.1% seen once. Sequences were derived from peripheral blood, sampled 360 days after TCRalphabeta/CD19-depleted stem cell transplant. This TCR came from a female patient aged 2 to 10 who had a stem cell transplant for Fanconi anemia, so the T cells may come from the graft donor. The V gene is TRBV12-3 or TRBV12-4, the J gene TRBJ2-1, with TRBD2 matching over 9 bases. CDR3 sequence reads: CASRLAGGPNNEQFF. The CDR3 nucleotides are TGTGCCAGCAGGCTTGCGGGGGGGCCAAACAATGAGCAGTTCTTC.